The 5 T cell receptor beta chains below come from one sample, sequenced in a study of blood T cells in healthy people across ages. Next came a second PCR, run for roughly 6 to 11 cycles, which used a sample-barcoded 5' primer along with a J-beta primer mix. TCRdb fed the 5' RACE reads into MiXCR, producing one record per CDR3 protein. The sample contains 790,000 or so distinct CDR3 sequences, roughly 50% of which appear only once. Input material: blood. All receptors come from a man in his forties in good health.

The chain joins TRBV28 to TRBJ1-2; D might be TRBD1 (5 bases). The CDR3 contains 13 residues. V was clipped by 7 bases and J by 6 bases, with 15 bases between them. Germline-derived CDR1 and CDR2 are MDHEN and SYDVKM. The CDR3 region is CASTRDAVDGYTF. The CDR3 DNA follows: TGTGCCAGCACCAGGGATGCGGTTGATGGCTACACCTTC.

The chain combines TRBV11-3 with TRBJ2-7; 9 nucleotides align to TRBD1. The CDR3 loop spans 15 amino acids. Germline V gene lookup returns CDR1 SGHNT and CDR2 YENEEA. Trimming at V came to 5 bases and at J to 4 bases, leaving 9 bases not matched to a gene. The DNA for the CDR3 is TGTGCCAGCAGCCCCCCGGACAGGGGTTCTTACGAGCAGTACTTC. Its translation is CASSPPDRGSYEQYF.

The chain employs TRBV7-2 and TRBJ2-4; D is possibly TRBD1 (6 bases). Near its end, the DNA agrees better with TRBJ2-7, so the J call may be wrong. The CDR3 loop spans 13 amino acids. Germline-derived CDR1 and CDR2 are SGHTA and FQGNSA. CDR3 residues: CASSPGVQREQYF. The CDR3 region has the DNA TGTGCCAGCAGCCCAGGGGTCCAGCGCGAGCAGTACTTC.

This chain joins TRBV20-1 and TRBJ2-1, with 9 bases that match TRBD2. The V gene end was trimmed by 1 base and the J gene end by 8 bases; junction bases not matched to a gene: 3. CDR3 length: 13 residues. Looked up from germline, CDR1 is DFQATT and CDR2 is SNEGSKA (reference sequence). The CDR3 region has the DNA TGCAGTGCTAGAGTAGCGGGAGTTGATGAGCAGTTCTTC. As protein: CSARVAGVDEQFF.

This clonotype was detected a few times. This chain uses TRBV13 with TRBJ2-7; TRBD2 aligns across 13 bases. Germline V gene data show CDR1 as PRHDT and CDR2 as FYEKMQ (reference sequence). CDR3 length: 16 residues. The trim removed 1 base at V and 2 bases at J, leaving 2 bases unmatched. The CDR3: CASSLEGLAGPYEQYF. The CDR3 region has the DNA TGTGCCAGCAGCTTAGAGGGACTAGCGGGACCCTACGAGCAGTACTTC.